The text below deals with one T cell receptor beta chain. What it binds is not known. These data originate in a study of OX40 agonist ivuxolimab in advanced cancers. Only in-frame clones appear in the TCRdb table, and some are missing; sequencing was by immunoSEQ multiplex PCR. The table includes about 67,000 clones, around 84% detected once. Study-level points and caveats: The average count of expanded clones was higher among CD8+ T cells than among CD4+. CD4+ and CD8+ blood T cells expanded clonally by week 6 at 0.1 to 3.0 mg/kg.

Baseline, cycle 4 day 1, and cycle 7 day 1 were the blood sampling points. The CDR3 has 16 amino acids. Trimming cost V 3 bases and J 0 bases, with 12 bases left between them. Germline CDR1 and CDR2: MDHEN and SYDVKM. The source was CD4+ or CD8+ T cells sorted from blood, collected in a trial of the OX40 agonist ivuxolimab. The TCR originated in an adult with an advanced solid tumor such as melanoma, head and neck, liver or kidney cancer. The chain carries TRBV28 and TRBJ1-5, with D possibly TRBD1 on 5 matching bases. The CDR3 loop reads CASSFQGSVSNQPQHF. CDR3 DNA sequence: TGTGCCAGCAGTTTCCAGGGATCAGTTAGCAATCAGCCCCAGCATTTT.